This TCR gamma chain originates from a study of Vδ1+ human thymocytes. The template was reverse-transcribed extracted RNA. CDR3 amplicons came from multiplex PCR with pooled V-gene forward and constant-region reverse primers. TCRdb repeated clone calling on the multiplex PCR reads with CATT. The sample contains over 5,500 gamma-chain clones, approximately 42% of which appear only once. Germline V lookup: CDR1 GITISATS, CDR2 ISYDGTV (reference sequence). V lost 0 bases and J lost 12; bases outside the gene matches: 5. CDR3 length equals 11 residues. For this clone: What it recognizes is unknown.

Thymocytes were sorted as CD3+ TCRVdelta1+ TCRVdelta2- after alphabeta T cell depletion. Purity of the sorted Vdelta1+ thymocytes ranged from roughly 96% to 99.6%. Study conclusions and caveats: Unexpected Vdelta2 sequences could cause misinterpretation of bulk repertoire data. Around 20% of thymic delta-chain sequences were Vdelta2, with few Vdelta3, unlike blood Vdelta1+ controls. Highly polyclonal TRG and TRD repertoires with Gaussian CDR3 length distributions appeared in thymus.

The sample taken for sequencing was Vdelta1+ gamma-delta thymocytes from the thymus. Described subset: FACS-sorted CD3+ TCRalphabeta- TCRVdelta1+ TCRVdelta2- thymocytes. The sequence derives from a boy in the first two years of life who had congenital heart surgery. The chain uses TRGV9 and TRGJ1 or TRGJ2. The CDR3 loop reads CALWEVTGKLF. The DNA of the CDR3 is TGTGCCTTGTGGGAGGTGACGGGGAAACTCTTT.